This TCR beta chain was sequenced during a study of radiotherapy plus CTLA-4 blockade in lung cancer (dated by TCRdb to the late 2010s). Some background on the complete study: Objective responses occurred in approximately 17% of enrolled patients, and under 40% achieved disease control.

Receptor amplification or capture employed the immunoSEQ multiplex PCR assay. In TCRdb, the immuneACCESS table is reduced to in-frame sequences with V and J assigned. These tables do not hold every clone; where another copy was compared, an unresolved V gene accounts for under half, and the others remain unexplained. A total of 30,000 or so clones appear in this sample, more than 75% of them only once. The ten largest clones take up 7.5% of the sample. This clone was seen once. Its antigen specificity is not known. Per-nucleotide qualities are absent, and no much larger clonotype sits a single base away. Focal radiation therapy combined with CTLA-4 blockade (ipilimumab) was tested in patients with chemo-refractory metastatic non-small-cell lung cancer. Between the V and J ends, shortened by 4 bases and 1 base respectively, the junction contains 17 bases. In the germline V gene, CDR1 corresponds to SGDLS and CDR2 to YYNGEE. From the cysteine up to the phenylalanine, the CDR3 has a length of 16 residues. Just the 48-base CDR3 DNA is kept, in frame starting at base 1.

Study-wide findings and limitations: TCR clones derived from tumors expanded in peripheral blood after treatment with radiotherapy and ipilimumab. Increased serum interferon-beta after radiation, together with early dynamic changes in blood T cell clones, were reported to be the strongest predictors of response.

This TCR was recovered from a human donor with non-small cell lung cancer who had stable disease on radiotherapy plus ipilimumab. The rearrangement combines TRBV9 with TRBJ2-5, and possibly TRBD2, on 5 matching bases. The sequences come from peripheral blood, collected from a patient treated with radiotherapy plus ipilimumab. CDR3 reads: CASSLRPGSIQETQYF. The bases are TGTGCCAGCAGCCTTAGGCCGGGGTCGATCCAAGAGACCCAGTACTTC.